This record concerns one TCR beta chain sequence. This sample was taken from a study of blood T cell repertoires in COVID-19. Whole-study context: There were acute and convalescent COVID-19 samples, and they came from the United States, Italy and Spain. From T cells, B-cell-depleted T cells, or PBMCs came the material, which was cDNA or gDNA.

CDR3 length: 13 amino acids. The germline gives CDR1 SGHRS, CDR2 YFSETQ. V shed 5 bases and J shed 8 bases, with 11 bases lying between them. Authors' processing steps: Using reference gene primer amplification, nucleated cell counts were estimated. Repertoires were generated with immunoSEQ multiplex PCR, while TCRdb's copy carries only in-frame clones and drops some. The V and J calls and clone size are taken from that table; D and trimming were inferred from the DNA. The table shows about 100,000 clones, with around 87% occurring only once. This chain connects TRBV5-1 to TRBJ1-6, with a possible D match to TRBD1 (5 bases). The sequence derives from a woman between 25 and 40 years old with acute or convalescent COVID-19. The sequenced material came from peripheral blood. Here the CDR3 DNA reads TGCGCCAGCAGAGGCACGGGGGATTCACCCCTCCACTTT. Protein sequence: CASRGTGDSPLHF.